These 20 T cell receptor beta chains were all obtained from the same sample, sequenced in a study of spatial heterogeneity in lung cancer (dated 2019 in TCRdb). The library was generated by 5' RACE. The data were produced on a NextSeq 500. The raw public reads went through TCRdb reprocessing: fastp at Q25, MiXCR clone calling, in-frame beta chains kept. Identical CDR3 proteins give one entry, which carries the most common genes and DNA. In this sample the table shows around 110,000 distinct CDR3 sequences, 9% to 15% of which occur a single time. Roughly 15% of the sample belongs to the ten largest clones. The time point label of this sample denotes: blood at routine non-recurrence follow-up after resection. For TCR sequencing, whole RNA was extracted from tumor and nontumor lung tissue, or from cryopreserved PBMC samples, and no cell sorting was done. The sequenced sample was PBMCs, obtained at follow-up. These receptors were obtained from a male donor with early-stage non-small cell lung cancer.

CDR3 sequence (DNA): TGTGCCAGCAGACCCCTTGGGGGAGACGCCCCGGGGGAAGGCTACACCTTC. Residues: CASRPLGGDAPGEGYTF. V is TRBV2 and J is TRBJ1-2; TRBD1 might be the D (5 bases). Germline V gene lookup returns CDR1 SNHLY and CDR2 FYNNEI. V was cut by 6 bases and J by 8 bases, with 28 bases left in between. The CDR3 length is 17 residues.

This clonotype was found a few times. The chain joins TRBV24-1 to TRBJ2-2, with 10 bases that match TRBD2. CDR3 size: 16 residues. Losses at the gene ends were 6 bases for V and 1 base for J; bases not matched to a gene: 4. Germline V lookup: CDR1 KGHDR, CDR2 SFDVKD. This CDR3 is CATSPSGGLNTGELFF. The CDR3 DNA sequence: TGTGCCACCAGTCCTAGCGGGGGCCTGAACACCGGGGAGCTGTTTTTT.

The sample holds many counts of this clonotype. V and J are TRBV11-2 and TRBJ2-7, with 9 positions matching TRBD1. Germline loops: CDR1 SGHAT, CDR2 FQNNGV. J lost 7 bases, V lost 4 bases, and 11 bases had no gene match. This CDR3 is 15 amino acids long. In DNA form, the CDR3 reads TGTGCCAGCAGCTCCCTTTACAGGGGGCCGCGGGAGCAGTACTTC. It translates to CASSSLYRGPREQYF. Supplemented by reference TRBV11-2 and TRBJ2-7, the full variable domain reads EAGVAQSPRYKIIEKRQSVAFWCNPISGHATLYWYQQILGQGPKLLIQFQNNGVVDDSQLPKDRFSAERLKGVDSTLKIQPAKLEDSAVYLCASSSLYRGPREQYFGPGTRLTVT.

This clonotype was found many times. V is TRBV20-1 and J is TRBJ1-1; D is perhaps TRBD1 (5 bases). The CDR3 extends over 13 amino acids. The germline CDR1 and CDR2 sequences are DFQATT and SNEGSKA (reference sequence). V lost 1 base, J lost 2 bases, and 8 bases lay in between. The CDR3 region is CSARGGRNTEAFF. CDR3 in DNA: TGCAGTGCTAGAGGGGGGAGAAACACTGAAGCTTTCTTT.

This clonotype has just a few counts. DNA for the CDR3: TGTGCCAGCAGTGCCGGGACAACCTCTGGAAACACCATATATTTT. It yields the protein CASSAGTTSGNTIYF. This sequence joins TRBV2 and TRBJ1-3; the D gene is possibly TRBD1 (6 bases). The germline V and J ends were trimmed by 4 bases and 0 bases, with 10 bases remaining between them. Looked up from germline, CDR1 is SNHLY and CDR2 is FYNNEI. The CDR3 spans 15 residues.

In this sample, this clonotype turned up a few times. This chain connects TRBV20-1 to TRBJ2-3; D is perhaps TRBD1 or TRBD2 (5 bases each). The V gene lost 6 bases and the J gene lost 0 bases, with 16 bases spanning the gap. Per the germline V gene, CDR1 is DFQATT and CDR2 is SNEGSKA (reference sequence). The CDR3 consists of 15 residues. The CDR3 region is CSASRGQISTDTQYF. The CDR3 region has the DNA TGCAGTGCCAGCCGGGGCCAGATTAGCACAGATACGCAGTATTTT.

In this sample, this clonotype turned up many times. V usage is TRBV20-1 and J usage is TRBJ1-5; D ambiguous. In germline, CDR1 is DFQATT, CDR2 SNEGSKA (reference sequence). Trimming shortened V by 1 base and J by 5 bases, and 12 bases separated the two germline ends. The CDR3 has 14 amino acids. The CDR3, as DNA: TGCAGTGCTAGAGTACTCGATGTCGATCAGCCCCAGCATTTT. This encodes CSARVLDVDQPQHF.

This clonotype has a handful of counts. This chain joins TRBV10-3 and TRBJ1-5; D not certain. Germline V CDR1 and CDR2: ENHRY, SYGVKD. This CDR3 comprises 13 residues. Trimming pared 3 bases from V and 5 bases from J, leaving 8 bases between. The CDR3 nucleotides are TGTGCCATCAGTGAACCCGGAGATCAGCCCCAGCATTTT. It yields the protein CAISEPGDQPQHF.

V gene TRBV27 combines with J gene TRBJ1-2, with 10 bases matching TRBD1. This CDR3 has 15 residues. After removal of 6 bases from V and 2 bases from J, the junction contained 6 bases not matched to a gene. Germline CDR1 MNHEY, CDR2 SMNVEV (reference sequence). Here the CDR3 reads CASRGQGLSNYGYTF. The CDR3 nucleotides read TGTGCCAGCAGGGGACAGGGGTTGTCGAACTATGGCTACACCTTC.

This clonotype showed up many times. The chain recombines TRBV5-1 with TRBJ2-2; D is undetermined. V lost 6 bases and J lost 6, with 18 bases in between. CDR1 is SGHRS, CDR2 YFSETQ, per germline. This CDR3 is 15 amino acids long. DNA of the CDR3: TGCGCCAGCACCACCGACCTGGGTATGGCCGGGGAGCTGTTTTTT. Translation: CASTTDLGMAGELFF.

This clonotype was seen a few times. The chain links TRBV18 to TRBJ1-6, with 9 positions matching TRBD1. The CDR3 length is 14 residues. Germline-derived CDR1 and CDR2 are KGHSH and LQKENI. The V and J ends lost 4 bases and 10 bases, in that order; junction bases with no gene match: 5. The CDR3 DNA reads TGTGCCAGCTCACGGGACAGGGTACAATCACCCCTCCACTTT. Amino acids: CASSRDRVQSPLHF.

In its sample, this clonotype was seen a few times. V is TRBV29-1 and J is TRBJ2-1; D gene unclear. The CDR3 spans 13 residues. Trimming pared 8 bases from V and 7 bases from J, leaving 18 bases between. The germline gives CDR1 SQVTM, CDR2 ANQGSEA. CDR3 amino acids: CSLSGSLRNEQFF. The CDR3 region has the DNA TGCAGCTTGTCGGGTTCACTGAGGAATGAGCAGTTCTTC.

This clonotype has ten or more counts. The rearrangement uses TRBV29-1 and TRBJ2-5; D unclear. Looked up from germline, CDR1 is SQVTM and CDR2 is ANQGSEA. V shed 7 bases and J shed 4 bases, with 13 bases lying between them. The CDR3 spans 12 residues. The CDR3 here is CSAGRVGETQYF. In DNA form, the CDR3 reads TGCAGCGCCGGGCGCGTAGGAGAGACCCAGTACTTC. The entire variable domain, with the rest obtained from reference TRBV29-1 and TRBJ2-5, is as follows: SAVISQKPSRDICQRGTSLTIQCQVDSQVTMMFWYRQQPGQSLTLIATANQGSEATYESGFVIDKFPISRPNLTFSTLTVSNMSPEDSSIYLCSAGRVGETQYFGPGTRLLVL.

The sample holds many counts of this clonotype. This chain uses TRBV12-3 or TRBV12-4 with TRBJ1-1; 9 positions match TRBD1. V dropped 5 bases and J dropped 5; count of bases not matched to a gene: 6. CDR3 length: 14 residues. The CDR3 nucleotides are TGTGCCAGCAGTGTACAGGGGGCAAGGACTGAAGCTTTCTTT. It codes for CASSVQGARTEAFF.

This clonotype occurred many times. The rearrangement links TRBV9 to TRBJ2-2; 9 bases are shared with TRBD1. Trimming cost V 0 bases and J 5 bases; bases outside gene matches: 2. Germline V lookup: CDR1 SGDLS, CDR2 YYNGEE. The CDR3 loop spans 15 amino acids. CDR3 coding DNA: TGTGCCAGCAGCGTAGACAGGGGGCGGACCGGGGAGCTGTTTTTT. Translated, it gives CASSVDRGRTGELFF.

The chain couples TRBV11-3 to TRBJ2-4; D ambiguous. There are 12 residues in the CDR3. Germline V gives CDR1 SGHNT, CDR2 YENEEA. V was pared by 1 base and J by 5 bases, with 3 bases between. The CDR3 DNA is TGTGCCAGCAGCTTAGGTGAAAACATTCAGTACTTC. Its protein product is CASSLGENIQYF.

The table lists this clonotype with a few counts. V is TRBV7-3 and J is TRBJ2-3; D is ambiguous. Germline values: CDR1 SGHTA, CDR2 FQGTGA. The CDR3 is 17 amino acids. Trimming cost V 6 bases and J 5 bases, with 24 bases left between them. This CDR3 reads CASSLAGSGRGEDTQYF. The CDR3 DNA sequence: TGTGCCAGCAGTTTGGCCGGTTCCGGGCGTGGGGAAGATACGCAGTATTTT.

The chain links TRBV5-1 to TRBJ2-3, with TRBD1 as a possible D gene (5 bases). Germline-derived CDR1 and CDR2 are SGHRS and YFSETQ. V lost 2 bases, J lost 1 base, and 14 bases lay in between. The CDR3 runs to 16 residues. CDR3 DNA: TGCGCCAGCAGCTTAACAACAGGTATGGGCACAGATACGCAGTATTTT. It translates to CASSLTTGMGTDTQYF.

The DNA for the CDR3 is TGTGCCAGCAGCTTAGCGGGATCGAATGGCTACACCTTC. Its translation is CASSLAGSNGYTF. The rearrangement links TRBV7-2 to TRBJ1-2; D unclear. Trimming took 0 bases from V and 6 from J, leaving 8 bases between them. Germline V gene lookup returns CDR1 SGHTA and CDR2 FQGNSA. CDR3 length: 13 amino acids.

This clonotype has more than one count but fewer than ten. This chain joins TRBV10-3 and TRBJ1-3; D gene unclear. The CDR3 spans 15 residues. Germline CDR1 ENHRY, CDR2 SYGVKD. Trimming removed 3 bases at V and 0 bases at J, with 9 bases between. The CDR3 protein is CAISERQSSGNTIYF. The CDR3 DNA is TGTGCCATCAGTGAAAGGCAGAGCTCTGGAAACACCATATATTTT.